The source of this TCR beta chain is a study of T-cell reconstitution after alpha-beta-depleted transplantation in children. Study results and limitations: Reportedly, only several hundred clones from non-depleted graft cells drove alpha-beta T-cell counts at about two months. Fresh T-cell production supplied most of the T-cell counts and diversity seen one year after transplant. There were some patients whose high TCRbeta diversity at day 60 came from surviving recipient T cells and thymic progenitors.

This clonotype was recorded at least ten times. The target antigen is unknown. TCRbeta library construction was performed incorporating unique molecular identifiers. TCRdb redid the calling of the PCR reads with MiXCR, one entry per CDR3 protein. The sample lists about 400,000 distinct CDR3 sequences, around 15% occurring once. The CDR3 has 16 amino acids. Germline CDR1 reads SGHRS; CDR2 reads YFSETQ. The trim removed 1 base at V and 3 bases at J, leaving 8 bases unmatched. This chain uses TRBV5-1 with TRBJ2-5; 8 nucleotides agree with TRBD2. Sequenced here: PBMCs, mostly from graft donor cells, sampled 360 days after TCRalphabeta/CD19-depleted stem cell transplant. This receptor was taken from a boy under three years old who had a stem cell transplant for Wiskott-Aldrich syndrome, so the T cells may come from the graft donor. The CDR3 DNA sequence: TGCGCCAGCAGCTTGCCCCCTCCGGGAGGGGAAGAGACCCAGTACTTC. This gives the protein CASSLPPPGGEETQYF.